These 4 T cell receptor beta chains were sequenced from one sample in a study of control samples from healthy donors and cancer patients. Profiling relied on immunoSEQ multiplex PCR, and the TCRdb table lists in-frame clones only, not all of them. The table has tens of thousands of clones, 85% to 90% seen once. Sequencing input: PBMCs. These TCRs come from a woman in her forties or fifties with colorectal cancer.

The rearrangement links TRBV6-5 to TRBJ2-1; D may correspond to TRBD1 or TRBD2 (6 bases each). This CDR3 is 13 amino acids long. The ends were cut back, 6 bases at V and 13 bases at J, with 19 bases in the middle. CDR1 is MNHEY and CDR2 is SVGAGI in the germline V gene. The CDR3 region has the DNA TGTGCCAGCAGATACCCTGGAGGGGGTACCCAGTTCTTC. It translates to CASRYPGGGTQFF.

The chain joins TRBV18 to TRBJ1-1; the D is unclear. This CDR3 is built from 14 residues. V was clipped by 2 bases and J by 0 bases, with 7 bases between them. The germline V gene has CDR1 KGHSH and CDR2 LQKENI. This CDR3 is CASSPAQLNTEAFF. Written as DNA, the CDR3 is TGTGCCAGCTCACCAGCACAGTTGAACACTGAAGCTTTCTTT.

This clone was counted once. The chain has TRBV21-1 and TRBJ1-1. TRBV21-1 is classified as a pseudogene. CDR3 length: 17 amino acids. CDR3 sequence: CASSKAGGRRPLAEAFF. In nucleotides, the CDR3 is TGTGCCAGCAGCAAAGCCGGGGGACGGAGGCCTTTGGCTGAAGCTTTCTTT.

The genes are TRBV10-2 and TRBJ2-1; 7 bases are a match to TRBD1. The V segment lost 8 bases and the J segment 1 base; nucleotides outside the gene matches: 11. The V gene's germline CDR1 is WSHSY and CDR2 SAAADI. The CDR3 contains 16 residues. CDR3 nucleotide sequence: TGCGCCAGCTTAGACAGGGTGATCGGGTCCTACAATGAGCAGTTCTTC. Protein: CASLDRVIGSYNEQFF.